This record covers a single T cell receptor (beta chain). What it binds is not known. The data were taken from a study of Graves' ophthalmopathy and Graves' hyperthyroidism. The authors amplified TCR beta CDR3 regions, and they did so from RNA transcripts for repertoire sequencing. Second-round multiplex PCR came after a first-round RT-PCR that employed HTBI primers. TCRdb used MiXCR to reprocess the multiplex PCR reads, holding one entry per CDR3 protein. The sample contains approximately 700,000 distinct CDR3 sequences, roughly 40% of which appear only once. The study, taken as a whole, reports: It was with approximately 70% sensitivity and under 85% specificity that the model predicted ophthalmopathy progression.

Disease in donors with ophthalmopathy had moderate-to-severe activity, CAS ≥3, NOSPECS ≥4 and under 3 months' duration. Pregnant or lactating patients and those with other autoimmune diseases or uncontrolled infections were excluded. Clinicians made diagnoses from clinical symptoms, serum thyroxine, TRAb, thyroid ultrasound and orbital computed tomography. Germline values: CDR1 SGHDN, CDR2 FVKESK. The CDR3 length is 13 residues. Trimming pared 1 base from V and 8 bases from J, leaving 8 bases between. This TCR derives from an adult man with Graves' ophthalmopathy. What was sequenced was peripheral blood. This chain connects TRBV14 to TRBJ1-4, with a tentative D call TRBD1 (5 bases). DNA for the CDR3: TGTGCCAGCAGCCAAGGGGGCTTCGAAAAACTGTTTTTT. The encoded protein is CASSQGGFEKLFF.